The 22 T cell receptor beta chains below were found in one sample sequenced in a study of Ad26.COV2.S vaccination and SARS-CoV-2 variants (dated by TCRdb to the early 2020s). Interpreted using the paper, the treatment or condition label stands for: about 20 received Ad26.COV2.S at low or high dose, single or two shots; a few received placebo; per-sample allocation not given. For vaccine and placebo recipients, the sequenced repertoires came from samples collected on day 63 after the first injection. Libraries came from the immunoSEQ multiplex PCR assay. Here the immuneACCESS table is served through TCRdb, limited to in-frame sequences with V and J called. Missing clones are a known gap in these copies; in checked studies unresolved V genes cover under half, and the rest lacks a known reason. The sample records hundreds of thousands of clones, more than 70% of which are singletons. About 1.5% of the sample lies in the top ten.

Material: peripheral blood, obtained in a trial of Ad26.COV2.S vaccine versus placebo. These receptors all come from a person between 18 and 59 years old who received the Ad26.COV2.S COVID-19 vaccine or a placebo.

The chain recombines TRBV11-2 with TRBJ1-1; no clear D gene. Trimming took 3 bases from V and 6 from J, leaving 14 bases between them. The germline gives CDR1 SGHAT, CDR2 FQNNGV. This CDR3 has 14 amino acids. The CDR3 DNA is TGTGCCAGCAGCTTGGCCTCAAAGGATGCTGAAGCTTTCTTT. Translating gives CASSLASKDAEAFF.

The V and J genes are TRBV5-4 and TRBJ1-4; 9 bases are a match to TRBD1. V gave up 3 bases and J gave up 0 bases; unmatched junction bases: 15. The CDR3 covers 20 residues. The germline CDR1 and CDR2 sequences are SGHNT and YYREEE (reference sequence). Here the CDR3 reads CASSSTGTGRVLATNEKLFF. CDR3 coding DNA: TGTGCCAGCAGCTCCACCGGGACAGGGAGGGTATTGGCAACTAATGAAAAACTGTTTTTT.

The chain employs TRBV12-3 or TRBV12-4 and TRBJ2-3; D ambiguous. V was trimmed by 7 bases and J by 5 bases, leaving 13 bases between them. The CDR3 runs 13 residues. The CDR3 region is CASTSPGGDTQYF. The DNA of the CDR3 is TGTGCCAGCACCTCCCCTGGCGGAGATACGCAGTATTTT.

J is TRBJ1-1 and V is TRBV2; D may be TRBD1 (5 bases). The germline CDR1 and CDR2 sequences are SNHLY and FYNNEI. The CDR3 is made up of 13 amino acids. V gave up 7 bases and J gave up 4 bases, with 13 bases separating them. The DNA for the CDR3 is TGTGCCAGCACCCAGGGAAGGGTCACTGAAGCTTTCTTT. Its translation is CASTQGRVTEAFF.

The chain recombines TRBV4-3 with TRBJ2-4, with no clear D. V was clipped by 1 base and J by 5 bases, with 6 bases between them. The CDR3 loop spans 13 amino acids. In germline, CDR1 is LGHNA, CDR2 YSLEER. The CDR3 is CASSQVTENIQYF. CDR3 nucleotides: TGCGCCAGCAGCCAAGTTACCGAAAACATTCAGTACTTC.

The gene calls are TRBV4-2 and TRBJ1-5; D possibly corresponds to TRBD1 (5 bases). The CDR3 runs 14 residues. Trimming took off 4 bases at V and 0 bases at J, with 7 bases between the two ends. Germline V gives CDR1 LGHNA, CDR2 YNFKEQ. The CDR3 region is CASSRQISNQPQHF. The CDR3 DNA reads as TGTGCCAGCAGCCGACAGATTAGCAATCAGCCCCAGCATTTT.

In regard to this clone: The sample contains more than one DNA sequence encoding this CDR3. This rearrangement joins TRBV3-1 (or the pseudogene TRBV3-2) to TRBJ1-2; possible D gene TRBD1, 5 bases. Germline V gives CDR1 LGHDT, CDR2 YNNKEL (reference sequence). This CDR3 contains 15 residues. Trimming left V 0 bases short and J 2 bases short, with 10 bases between. CDR3 bases: TGTGCCAGCAGCCAAGAACCGGGACGGAACTATGGCTACACCTTC. Residues: CASSQEPGRNYGYTF.

The chain's CDR3 is CASSGRGEFYTDTQYF. Here the CDR3 DNA reads TGTGCCAGCAGCGGAAGGGGGGAGTTCTACACAGATACGCAGTATTTT. The gene calls are TRBV9 and TRBJ2-3; D might be TRBD1 or TRBD2, each matching 6 bases. The CDR3 has 16 amino acids. CDR1 is SGDLS and CDR2 is YYNGEE in the germline V gene. The V gene lost 3 bases and the J gene lost 2 bases, with 16 bases spanning the gap.

The J gene is TRBJ2-4, the V gene TRBV6-5, with D maybe TRBD2 (6 bases). The germline V gene has CDR1 MNHEY and CDR2 SVGAGI. Trimming pared 10 bases from V and 10 bases from J, leaving 17 bases between. CDR3 size: 12 residues. The CDR3 reads CATRDSGRIQYF. CDR3 DNA: TGTGCCACCCGGGACTCCGGCAGGATTCAGTACTTC.

This clone was seen a handful of times. Other DNA sequences from this sample encode an identical CDR3 as well. The chain carries TRBV2 and TRBJ2-7; D is undetermined. This CDR3 is built from 11 residues. The germline V gene has CDR1 SNHLY and CDR2 FYNNEI. The germline V and J ends were trimmed by 5 bases and 2 bases, with 4 bases remaining between them. In DNA, the CDR3 is TGTGCCAGCAGTACGACCTACGAGCAGTACTTC. Translating it yields CASSTTYEQYF.

The CDR3 region has the DNA TGTGCCAGCAGCCAAGATCCGGGACGTCAGCCCCAGCATTTT. Translation: CASSQDPGRQPQHF. J is TRBJ1-5 and V is TRBV3-1 (or the pseudogene TRBV3-2); D perhaps matches TRBD1 (5 bases). The CDR3 extends over 14 amino acids. The germline V gene has CDR1 LGHDT and CDR2 YNNKEL (reference sequence). The germline V and J ends were trimmed by 0 bases and 6 bases, with 9 bases remaining between them.

CDR3 DNA: TGTGCCAGCAGCTGGCTAGCGGGAGGGGGAGAGCAGTACTTC. Amino acids: CASSWLAGGGEQYF. The chain couples TRBV7-9 to TRBJ2-7; 12 nucleotides line up with TRBD2. V gave up 4 bases and J gave up 7 bases; unmatched junction bases: 5. CDR3 length: 14 amino acids. CDR1 is SEHNR and CDR2 is FQNEAQ in the germline V gene (reference sequence). Full variable domain (missing parts from reference TRBV7-9 and TRBJ2-7): DTGVSQNPRHKITKRGQNVTFRCDPISEHNRLYWYRQTLGQGPEFLTYFQNEAQLEKSRLLSDRFSAERPKGSFSTLEIQRTEQGDSAMYLCASSWLAGGGEQYFGPGTRLTVT.

The genes are TRBV2 and TRBJ2-3, with D possibly being TRBD1 (6 bases). The CDR3 is 14 residues long. Per germline, CDR1 SNHLY and CDR2 FYNNEI. V shed 6 bases and J shed 5 bases, with 15 bases lying between them. CDR3 sequence (DNA): TGTGCCAGCAGGCTCGTTGGGGGCGAAGATACGCAGTATTTT. It specifies CASRLVGGEDTQYF.

The chain combines TRBV9 with TRBJ2-7; maybe TRBD2 (5 bases). The CDR3 consists of 17 residues. Germline V gene data show CDR1 as SGDLS and CDR2 as YYNGEE. V shed 3 bases and J shed 4 bases, with 23 bases lying between them. The CDR3 DNA sequence: TGTGCCAGCAGCGCCTCTCCGACTGGACTGGGAAGTTACGAGCAGTACTTC. Translating it yields CASSASPTGLGSYEQYF.

The rearrangement links TRBV5-4 to TRBJ2-3; TRBD2 is a possible D gene (6 bases). The CDR3 is 15 residues long. Trimming took off 1 base at V and 4 bases at J, with 13 bases between the two ends. The germline gives CDR1 SGHNT, CDR2 YYREEE (reference sequence). In nucleotides, the CDR3 is TGTGCCAGCAGCTTGCCGGGGGTGGGGTCAGATACGCAGTATTTT. It specifies CASSLPGVGSDTQYF.

This sequence joins TRBV25-1 and TRBJ1-1; possibly TRBD1 for D (6 bases). Trimming removed 4 bases at V and 3 bases at J, with 15 bases between. CDR1 is MGHDK, CDR2 SYGVNS, per germline. The CDR3 is 15 amino acids. In DNA, the CDR3 is TGTGCCAGCAGTGGGGGGGGCACGGTAGACACTGAAGCTTTCTTT. Protein product: CASSGGGTVDTEAFF.

This rearrangement joins TRBV6-5 to TRBJ1-2; TRBD1 matches at 7 bases. Looked up from germline, CDR1 is MNHEY and CDR2 is SVGAGI. With 6 bases clipped from V and 1 base from J, the junction kept 5 bases outside the gene matches. The CDR3 consists of 14 residues. CDR3 sequence reads: CASRSTGINYGYTF. CDR3 DNA: TGTGCCAGCAGATCGACAGGGATTAACTATGGCTACACCTTC.

The rearrangement uses TRBV2 and TRBJ1-6; D is perhaps TRBD1 (6 bases). The ends were cut back, 2 bases at V and 10 bases at J, with 9 bases in the middle. The length of the CDR3 is 13 residues. In germline, CDR1 is SNHLY, CDR2 FYNNEI. As DNA, the CDR3 is TGTGCCAGCAGTGAAAGGGGGGACTCACCCCTCCACTTT. Amino acids: CASSERGDSPLHF.

The chain combines TRBV5-1 with TRBJ2-2, with 13 bases lining up with TRBD2. Germline-derived CDR1 and CDR2 are SGHRS and YFSETQ. CDR3 length equals 18 residues. With V trimmed by 6 bases and J by 0 bases, 8 bases remained unmatched. This chain's CDR3 is CASKAGLAGVANTGELFF. Here the CDR3 DNA reads TGCGCCAGCAAGGCCGGACTAGCGGGGGTTGCGAACACCGGGGAGCTGTTTTTT.

V is TRBV5-5 and J is TRBJ2-6, with D unresolved. Germline loops: CDR1 SGHKS, CDR2 YYEKEE (reference sequence). V lost 6 bases and J 0 bases, leaving 13 bases between the germline ends. CDR3 length equals 16 residues. The CDR3 loop reads CASTKGSLSGANVLTF. CDR3 in DNA: TGTGCCAGCACCAAGGGATCTCTCTCTGGGGCCAACGTCCTGACTTTC.

As for this clone: An end of the junction does not agree with germline; a read error may underlie this. This chain links TRBV18 with TRBJ2-2; a possible D gene is TRBD1 (5 bases). CDR1 is KGHSH, CDR2 LQKENI, per germline. The CDR3 spans 16 residues. CDR3 bases: TGTGCCAGCGCACCTTTCAGGGTCGCTAACACCGGGGAGCTGTTTTTT. The encoded protein is CASAPFRVANTGELFF. The full variable domain, its missing parts supplied by reference TRBV18 and TRBJ2-2, is NAGVMQNPRHLVRRRGQEARLRCSPMKGHSHVYWYRQLPEEGLKFMVYLQKENIIDESGMPKERFSAEFPKEGPSILRIQQVVRGDSAAYFCASAPFRVANTGELFFGEGSRLTVL.

In regard to this clone: A single base is all that separates this from a far larger clone, so a read error is likely. V gene TRBV6-5 combines with J gene TRBJ1-1; D is unresolved. The CDR3 extends over 12 amino acids. Germline values: CDR1 MNHEY, CDR2 SVGAGI. V was cut by 6 bases and J by 1 base, with 6 bases left in between. The CDR3: CASRNRNTEAFF. The CDR3 DNA sequence: TGTGCCAGCAGAAACAGGAACACTGAAGCTTTCTTT.